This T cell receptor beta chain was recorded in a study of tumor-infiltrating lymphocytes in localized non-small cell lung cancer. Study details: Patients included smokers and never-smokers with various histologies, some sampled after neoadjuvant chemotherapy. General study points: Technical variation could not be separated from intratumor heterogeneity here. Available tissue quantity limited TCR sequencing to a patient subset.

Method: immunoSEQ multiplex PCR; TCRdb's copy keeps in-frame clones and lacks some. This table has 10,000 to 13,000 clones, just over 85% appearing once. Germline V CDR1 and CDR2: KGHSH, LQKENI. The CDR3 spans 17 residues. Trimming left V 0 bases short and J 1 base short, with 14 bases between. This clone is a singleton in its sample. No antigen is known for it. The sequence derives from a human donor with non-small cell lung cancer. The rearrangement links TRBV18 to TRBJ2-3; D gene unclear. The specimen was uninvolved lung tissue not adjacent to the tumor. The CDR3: CASSPPRTLKGTDTQYF. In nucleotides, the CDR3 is TGTGCCAGCTCACCACCAAGGACCCTCAAGGGCACAGATACGCAGTATTTT.